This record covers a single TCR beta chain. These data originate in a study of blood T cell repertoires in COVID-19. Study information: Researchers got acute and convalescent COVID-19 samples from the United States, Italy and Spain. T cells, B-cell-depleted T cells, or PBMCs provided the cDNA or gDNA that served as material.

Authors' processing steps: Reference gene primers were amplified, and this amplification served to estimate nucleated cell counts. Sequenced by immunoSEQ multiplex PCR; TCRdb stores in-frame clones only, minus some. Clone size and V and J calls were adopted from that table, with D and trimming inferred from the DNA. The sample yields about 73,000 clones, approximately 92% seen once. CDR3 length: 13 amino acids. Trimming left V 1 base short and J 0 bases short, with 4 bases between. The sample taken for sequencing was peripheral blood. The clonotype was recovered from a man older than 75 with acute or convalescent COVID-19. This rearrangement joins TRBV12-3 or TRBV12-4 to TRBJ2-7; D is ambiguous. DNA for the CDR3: TGTGCCAGCAGTTTAGGGAGCTCCTACGAGCAGTACTTC. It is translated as CASSLGSSYEQYF.